A selection of T cell receptor beta chains follows, all from one sample in a study of blood T cells in healthy people across ages. MiXCR was run by TCRdb on the 5' RACE reads, yielding one entry per CDR3 protein. In the table there are 780,000 or so distinct CDR3 sequences, 50% to 65% of which are singletons. Sequenced material: blood. The receptors here all came from a man at least 80 years old in good health. The CDR3 runs from the conserved cysteine through the conserved F or W. The D gene is left open where the match is weak. Clone size is stated in some rows and not others, as once, few, many or a class when expanded.

v_gene: TRBV5-1
d_gene: TRBD1
j_gene: TRBJ1-4
abundance: -
CDR3aa: CASSFGQGAPNNEKLFF
CDR3nt: TGCGCCAGCAGCTTCGGACAGGGGGCCCCCAATAATGAAAAACTGTTTTTT

v_gene: TRBV20-1
d_gene: TRBD1
j_gene: TRBJ1-1
abundance: -
CDR3aa: CSARDQGQGNTEAFF
CDR3nt: TGCAGTGCTAGAGACCAGGGACAGGGTAACACTGAAGCTTTCTTT

v_gene: TRBV12-3/TRBV12-4
d_gene: -
j_gene: TRBJ2-7
abundance: -
CDR3aa: CASSFPVSYEQYF
CDR3nt: TGTGCCAGCAGTTTCCCGGTTTCCTACGAGCAGTACTTC

v_gene: TRBV7-7
d_gene: TRBD2
j_gene: TRBJ2-2
abundance: -
CDR3aa: CASSTAAGGIGELFF
CDR3nt: TGTGCTAGCAGCACCGCCGCGGGAGGGATCGGGGAGCTGTTTTTT

v_gene: TRBV29-1
d_gene: TRBD2
j_gene: TRBJ2-5
abundance: -
CDR3aa: CSVRGLTGGETQYF
CDR3nt: TGCAGCGTTAGGGGACTAACGGGAGGAGAGACCCAGTACTTC

v_gene: TRBV5-1
d_gene: -
j_gene: TRBJ2-1
abundance: once
CDR3aa: CASSLGGITYNEQFF
CDR3nt: TGCGCCAGCAGCTTGGGCGGGATAACCTACAATGAGCAGTTCTTC

v_gene: TRBV2
d_gene: TRBD1
j_gene: TRBJ1-5
abundance: -
CDR3aa: CASQTGINQPQHF
CDR3nt: TGTGCCAGTCAGACAGGGATCAATCAGCCCCAGCATTTT

v_gene: TRBV4-1
d_gene: TRBD1
j_gene: TRBJ2-4
abundance: -
CDR3aa: CASSQPTRGPKNIQYF
CDR3nt: TGCGCCAGCAGCCAACCGACGAGGGGGCCCAAAAACATTCAGTACTTC

v_gene: TRBV20-1
d_gene: TRBD2
j_gene: TRBJ2-5
abundance: -
CDR3aa: CSARDAGGSGETQYF
CDR3nt: TGCAGTGCTAGAGACGCGGGAGGCTCGGGGGAGACCCAGTACTTC

v_gene: TRBV6-1
d_gene: -
j_gene: TRBJ2-7
abundance: -
CDR3aa: CASNRGTGEQYF
CDR3nt: TGTGCCAGCAATCGAGGAACGGGCGAGCAGTACTTC

v_gene: TRBV24-1
d_gene: -
j_gene: TRBJ2-1
abundance: few
CDR3aa: CATSDFQSSSYNEQFF
CDR3nt: TGTGCCACCAGTGATTTCCAATCAAGCTCCTACAATGAGCAGTTCTTC

v_gene: TRBV14
d_gene: -
j_gene: TRBJ1-5
abundance: -
CDR3aa: CASSQGTVNQPQHF
CDR3nt: TGTGCCAGCAGCCAAGGGACAGTAAATCAGCCCCAGCATTTT

v_gene: TRBV6-1
d_gene: TRBD1
j_gene: TRBJ1-5
abundance: -
CDR3aa: CASSEPGQGQSAQHF
CDR3nt: TGTGCCAGCAGTGAACCGGGACAGGGGCAATCAGCCCAGCATTTT

v_gene: TRBV29-1
d_gene: TRBD2
j_gene: TRBJ2-7
abundance: once
CDR3aa: CSVVSLRETYEQYF
CDR3nt: TGCAGCGTTGTCTCCCTGCGGGAGACCTACGAGCAGTACTTC

v_gene: TRBV6-1
d_gene: TRBD2
j_gene: TRBJ2-7
abundance: -
CDR3aa: CASSASGVTYEQYF
CDR3nt: TGTGCCAGCAGTGCGAGCGGGGTAACCTACGAGCAGTACTTC

v_gene: TRBV5-6
d_gene: TRBD1
j_gene: TRBJ2-3
abundance: -
CDR3aa: CASSLQGAGRYAYF
CDR3nt: TGTGCCAGCAGCTTGCAGGGGGCGGGCAGATACGCGTATTTT

v_gene: TRBV2
d_gene: -
j_gene: TRBJ2-3
abundance: -
CDR3aa: CASSERFFTDTQYF
CDR3nt: TGTGCCAGCAGTGAAAGGTTCTTCACAGATACGCAGTATTTT

v_gene: TRBV18
d_gene: TRBD1
j_gene: TRBJ2-7
abundance: many
CDR3aa: CASSPQGSYEQYF
CDR3nt: TGTGCCAGCAGTCCACAGGGGTCCTACGAGCAGTACTTC

v_gene: TRBV20-1
d_gene: -
j_gene: TRBJ2-7
abundance: few
CDR3aa: CSARDTGSSPYEQYF
CDR3nt: TGCAGTGCTAGAGATACGGGAAGCAGTCCCTACGAGCAGTACTTC

v_gene: TRBV29-1
d_gene: TRBD1
j_gene: TRBJ2-7
abundance: once
CDR3aa: CSGRQGVYNEQYF
CDR3nt: TGCAGCGGAAGACAGGGTGTATACAATGAGCAGTACTTC

v_gene: TRBV12-3/TRBV12-4
d_gene: -
j_gene: TRBJ1-2
abundance: -
CDR3aa: CASSLAGLDGYTF
CDR3nt: TGTGCCAGCAGTTTAGCAGGCTTGGATGGCTACACCTTC

v_gene: TRBV6-5
d_gene: TRBD1
j_gene: TRBJ1-1
abundance: -
CDR3aa: CASSPTGGFSEAFF
CDR3nt: TGTGCCAGCAGTCCGACAGGGGGGTTCTCTGAAGCTTTCTTT

v_gene: TRBV18
d_gene: TRBD1
j_gene: TRBJ2-7
abundance: -
CDR3aa: CASLPGDRGTHEQYF
CDR3nt: TGTGCCAGCTTACCGGGGGACAGGGGGACGCACGAGCAGTACTTC

v_gene: TRBV29-1
d_gene: -
j_gene: TRBJ2-7
abundance: -
CDR3aa: CSVGPRAATYEQYF
CDR3nt: TGCAGCGTAGGTCCAAGGGCCGCCACCTACGAGCAGTACTTC

v_gene: TRBV20-1
d_gene: TRBD2
j_gene: TRBJ2-1
abundance: -
CDR3aa: CSARAGGPEDEQFF
CDR3nt: TGCAGTGCTAGAGCGGGAGGGCCCGAGGATGAGCAGTTCTTC

v_gene: TRBV5-1
d_gene: TRBD1
j_gene: TRBJ2-7
abundance: few
CDR3aa: CASSPGQEISYEQYF
CDR3nt: TGCGCCAGCAGCCCGGGACAGGAGATATCCTACGAGCAGTACTTC

v_gene: TRBV11-2
d_gene: -
j_gene: TRBJ2-5
abundance: -
CDR3aa: CASSLQGIQETQYF
CDR3nt: TGTGCCAGCAGCCTGCAGGGGATCCAAGAGACCCAGTACTTC

v_gene: TRBV12-3/TRBV12-4
d_gene: -
j_gene: TRBJ2-1
abundance: -
CDR3aa: CASRTGSRPYNEQFF
CDR3nt: TGTGCCAGCAGGACAGGTTCTAGGCCTTACAATGAGCAGTTCTTC

v_gene: TRBV3-1
d_gene: -
j_gene: TRBJ1-6
abundance: -
CDR3aa: CASSHPAGLRNSPLHF
CDR3nt: TGTGCCAGCAGCCATCCTGCGGGGCTCCGGAATTCACCCCTCCACTTT

v_gene: TRBV20-1
d_gene: -
j_gene: TRBJ1-4
abundance: once
CDR3aa: CSAGGASNEKLFF
CDR3nt: TGCAGTGCTGGGGGGGCCTCAAATGAAAAACTGTTTTTT

v_gene: TRBV20-1
d_gene: TRBD2
j_gene: TRBJ2-4
abundance: -
CDR3aa: CSARVGLAGNIQYF
CDR3nt: TGCAGTGCTAGAGTAGGACTAGCGGGAAACATTCAGTACTTC

v_gene: TRBV6-2/TRBV6-3
d_gene: TRBD1
j_gene: TRBJ2-2
abundance: -
CDR3aa: CASRSHRGSSGELFF
CDR3nt: TGTGCCAGCAGATCTCACAGGGGGAGTTCCGGGGAGCTGTTTTTT

v_gene: TRBV5-1
d_gene: TRBD1
j_gene: TRBJ2-7
abundance: -
CDR3aa: CASSFLRTGNYEQYF
CDR3nt: TGCGCCAGCAGCTTCCTCCGGACAGGGAACTACGAGCAGTACTTC

v_gene: TRBV27
d_gene: -
j_gene: TRBJ2-5
abundance: once
CDR3aa: CASRAAPVMAQYF
CDR3nt: TGTGCCAGCAGAGCGGCGCCCGTGATGGCCCAGTACTTC

v_gene: TRBV18
d_gene: TRBD2
j_gene: TRBJ2-1
abundance: once
CDR3aa: CASSLRWEGLFF
CDR3nt: TGTGCCAGCTCGCTCAGGTGGGAGGGCCTGTTCTTC

v_gene: TRBV27
d_gene: TRBD2
j_gene: TRBJ2-3
abundance: -
CDR3aa: CASSTSGTSYTDTQYF
CDR3nt: TGTGCCAGCAGTACCTCCGGGACTAGCTATACAGATACGCAGTATTTT

v_gene: TRBV29-1
d_gene: TRBD1
j_gene: TRBJ1-4
abundance: few
CDR3aa: CSVEEQGAREKLFF
CDR3nt: TGCAGCGTTGAAGAGCAGGGGGCTAGGGAAAAACTGTTTTTT

v_gene: TRBV29-1
d_gene: TRBD2
j_gene: TRBJ2-7
abundance: -
CDR3aa: CSALSGGASYF
CDR3nt: TGCAGCGCCCTTAGCGGGGGGGCCTCGTACTTC

v_gene: TRBV24-1
d_gene: TRBD1
j_gene: TRBJ2-2
abundance: -
CDR3aa: CATGDSPTGELFF
CDR3nt: TGTGCCACCGGGGACAGCCCCACCGGGGAGCTGTTTTTT

v_gene: TRBV29-1
d_gene: -
j_gene: TRBJ2-7
abundance: few
CDR3aa: CSVEAAGVSYEQYF
CDR3nt: TGCAGCGTTGAGGCAGCCGGGGTGTCCTACGAGCAGTACTTC

v_gene: TRBV9
d_gene: -
j_gene: TRBJ1-6
abundance: -
CDR3aa: CASGRDRASPLHF
CDR3nt: TGTGCCAGCGGAAGGGACCGAGCGTCACCCCTCCACTTT

v_gene: TRBV18
d_gene: -
j_gene: TRBJ2-1
abundance: -
CDR3aa: CASSPSQDNEQFF
CDR3nt: TGTGCCAGCTCACCATCCCAGGACAATGAGCAGTTCTTC

v_gene: TRBV6-6
d_gene: -
j_gene: TRBJ1-2
abundance: few
CDR3aa: CASSYSISGQGGYTF
CDR3nt: TGTGCCAGCAGTTACTCGATCAGCGGCCAAGGAGGCTACACCTTC

v_gene: TRBV28
d_gene: -
j_gene: TRBJ2-5
abundance: -
CDR3aa: CASSRQAAGETQYF
CDR3nt: TGTGCCAGCAGTCGACAGGCTGCTGGAGAGACCCAGTACTTC

v_gene: TRBV4-2
d_gene: -
j_gene: TRBJ1-2
abundance: -
CDR3aa: CASSPTESNYGYTF
CDR3nt: TGTGCCAGCAGCCCGACAGAGTCTAACTATGGCTACACCTTC

v_gene: TRBV29-1
d_gene: -
j_gene: TRBJ2-7
abundance: -
CDR3aa: CSVVGRTSYEQYF
CDR3nt: TGCAGCGTTGTTGGCCGGACCTCCTACGAGCAGTACTTC

v_gene: TRBV7-6
d_gene: -
j_gene: TRBJ2-1
abundance: -
CDR3aa: CASSLVGTYNEQFF
CDR3nt: TGTGCCAGCAGCTTAGTTGGTACCTACAATGAGCAGTTCTTC

v_gene: TRBV4-1
d_gene: TRBD2
j_gene: TRBJ2-1
abundance: -
CDR3aa: CASSQARGAGDRNEQFF
CDR3nt: TGCGCCAGCAGCCAAGCTCGGGGAGCGGGAGATCGGAATGAGCAGTTCTTC